The next 26 T cell receptor beta chains were all read from a single sample in a study of T cells in Graves' hyperthyroidism and ophthalmopathy. Authors of the study amplified TCR beta CDR3 regions from RNA transcripts. A first-round RT-PCR of the TCR CDR3 used the HTBI primer set. TCRdb called the multiplex PCR reads again in MiXCR, with one record for every CDR3 protein. The sample has a few hundred thousand distinct CDR3 sequences; roughly 23% are singletons. The sequencing sample was made of blood. The origin of the receptors is a woman in her 70s with Graves' ophthalmopathy.

This clonotype was seen repeatedly, ten times or more. The chain joins TRBV27 to TRBJ2-1; 12 nucleotides align to TRBD2. Germline assignment: CDR1 MNHEY and CDR2 SMNVEV (reference sequence). CDR3 length equals 18 residues. V dropped 5 bases and J dropped 7; count of bases not matched to a gene: 15. The CDR3 DNA reads TGTGCCAGCAGTCCTACTCGACTAGCGGGAGCGAGGGGGAATGAGCAGTTCTTC. Its translation is CASSPTRLAGARGNEQFF.

The table lists this clonotype with a few counts. V is TRBV7-9 and J is TRBJ2-3; tentative D call: TRBD2 (5 bases). The CDR3 covers 15 residues. Germline V gene data show CDR1 as SEHNR and CDR2 as FQNEAQ (reference sequence). Deletions cut 1 base from V and 4 bases from J, with 12 bases between. CDR3 sequence reads: CASSLVVAEADTQYF. DNA for the CDR3: TGTGCCAGCAGCTTAGTGGTCGCGGAGGCAGATACGCAGTATTTT.

This clonotype came up many times. The chain joins TRBV2 to TRBJ1-2, with 9 bases identical to TRBD1. The CDR3 has 13 amino acids. J lost 8 bases, V lost 8 bases, and 9 bases had no gene match. Germline V gene lookup returns CDR1 SNHLY and CDR2 FYNNEI. CDR3 protein: CASLTGGPGGYTF. The CDR3 bases are TGTGCCAGCCTTACAGGGGGCCCTGGAGGCTACACCTTC.

The genes are TRBV7-2 and TRBJ2-1; D ambiguous. Trimming pared 6 bases from V and 0 bases from J, leaving 18 bases between. The CDR3 runs to 17 residues. CDR1 is SGHTA and CDR2 is FQGNSA in the germline V gene. The CDR3 here is CASSPRKGKSSYNEQFF. For the CDR3, the DNA is TGTGCCAGCAGTCCTCGGAAGGGAAAATCCTCCTACAATGAGCAGTTCTTC.

V is TRBV7-2 and J is TRBJ1-2; no definite D call. Germline V lookup: CDR1 SGHTA, CDR2 FQGNSA. The CDR3 is 14 amino acids. V lost 5 bases and J 4 bases, leaving 14 bases between the germline ends. The CDR3 DNA is TGTGCCAGCAGCAAATTTAGACTGGGCTATGGCTACACCTTC. This encodes CASSKFRLGYGYTF.

The V and J genes are TRBV6-1 and TRBJ1-6, with D maybe TRBD1 (5 bases). Per germline, CDR1 MNHNS and CDR2 SASEGT. The CDR3 sequence is 13 residues long. V lost 7 bases, J lost 9 bases, and 13 bases lay in between. The CDR3 bases are TGTGCCAGCACGGGCAGGGTGACTTCACCCCTCCACTTT. Its translation is CASTGRVTSPLHF.

This clonotype was detected many times. The chain is built from TRBV2 and TRBJ2-1; 9 bases fit TRBD2. Losses at the gene ends were 6 bases for V and 1 base for J; bases not matched to a gene: 4. Germline V gene lookup returns CDR1 SNHLY and CDR2 FYNNEI. The CDR3 is 15 residues long. CDR3 in DNA: TGTGCCAGCAGGGCTACTAGCGGGTCCTACAATGAGCAGTTCTTC. Protein sequence: CASRATSGSYNEQFF.

This clonotype showed up many times. The CDR3 DNA follows: TGTGCCAGCAGCCCCACTAGCCCAGATACGCAGTATTTT. Translating gives CASSPTSPDTQYF. V is TRBV11-2 and J is TRBJ2-3; maybe TRBD2 (6 bases). Germline CDR1 reads SGHAT; CDR2 reads FQNNGV. This CDR3 is built from 13 residues. Trimming removed 5 bases from V and 4 bases from J, with 10 bases in between.

The CDR3 DNA is TGTGCCAGCAGCCCTGGACACACAATCCACGATACGCAGTATTTT. Translation gives CASSPGHTIHDTQYF. The chain is built from TRBV3-1 and TRBJ2-3; a possible D gene is TRBD1 (5 bases). The germline CDR1 and CDR2 sequences are LGHDT and YNNKEL (reference sequence). Trimming cost V 4 bases and J 6 bases, with 17 bases left between them. The CDR3 contains 15 residues.

A note on this clonotype: The junction differs from germline at one of its ends, possibly a read error. The chain employs TRBV6-1 and TRBJ2-7, with 7 bases aligning to TRBD1. Looked up from germline, CDR1 is MNHNS and CDR2 is SASEGT. The CDR3 sequence is 14 residues long. CDR3 loop: CANSRQGKSYEQYF. The CDR3 nucleotides read TGTGCCAACAGTAGACAGGGTAAATCCTACGAGCAGTACTTC.

This clonotype has only a few counts. The V and J genes are TRBV7-2 and TRBJ1-2, with D possibly being TRBD1 (5 bases). The V and J ends lost 5 bases and 6 bases respectively, with 13 bases between them. The CDR3 is 13 amino acids. Germline lookup yields CDR1 SGHTA and CDR2 FQGNSA. In nucleotides, the CDR3 is TGTGCCAGCAGCCGGGGGGGGGGTGATGGCTACACCTTC. Encoded protein: CASSRGGGDGYTF.

The rearrangement joins TRBV11-2 to TRBJ1-4; D may be TRBD1 (5 bases). Germline V gene lookup returns CDR1 SGHAT and CDR2 FQNNGV. Trimming pared 2 bases from V and 8 bases from J, leaving 21 bases between. The CDR3 totals 17 residues. The CDR3 sequence is CASSLIGGKEGREKLFF. CDR3 nucleotides: TGTGCCAGCAGCTTAATCGGGGGAAAGGAAGGACGGGAAAAACTGTTTTTT.

This clonotype has a handful of counts. The chain couples TRBV27 to TRBJ2-7; D might be TRBD1 or TRBD2, each matching 7 bases. The length of the CDR3 is 13 residues. In germline, CDR1 is MNHEY, CDR2 SMNVEV (reference sequence). Trimming shortened V by 6 bases and J by 2 bases, and 11 bases separated the two germline ends. CDR3 amino acids: CASSQGGTYEQYF. The CDR3 DNA reads TGTGCCAGCAGCCAGGGGGGGACCTACGAGCAGTACTTC.

V gene TRBV18 combines with J gene TRBJ2-3, with D possibly being TRBD2 (6 bases). The V gene's germline CDR1 is KGHSH and CDR2 LQKENI. The V gene lost 4 bases and the J gene lost 7 bases, with 24 bases spanning the gap. The CDR3 is 17 amino acids. In nucleotides, the CDR3 is TGTGCCAGCTCACTTACTCACCGGGACTCCGGCGGGCATACGCAGTATTTT. This sequence encodes CASSLTHRDSGGHTQYF. The full variable domain, completed using reference TRBV18 and TRBJ2-3, is NAGVMQNPRHLVRRRGQEARLRCSPMKGHSHVYWYRQLPEEGLKFMVYLQKENIIDESGMPKERFSAEFPKEGPSILRIQQVVRGDSAAYFCASSLTHRDSGGHTQYFGPGTRLTVL.

Turning to this clonotype: Its ends do not fully match the called genes, so a read error is possible. V and J are TRBV7-2 and TRBJ1-1; possibly TRBD1 for D (5 bases). This CDR3 has 15 amino acids. In germline, CDR1 is SGHTA, CDR2 FQGNSA. This CDR3 is CASSLQPQGATETFF. The CDR3 DNA is TGTGCCAGCAGCTTACAACCCCAGGGTGCCACTGAAACTTTCTTT.

The chain employs TRBV11-2 and TRBJ2-5; 11 bases match TRBD1. Germline loops: CDR1 SGHAT, CDR2 FQNNGV. This CDR3 contains 16 residues. The V segment lost 4 bases and the J segment 5 bases; nucleotides outside the gene matches: 9. CDR3 sequence: CASSWAGQGAGETQYF. The CDR3 DNA follows: TGTGCCAGCAGCTGGGCCGGACAGGGGGCCGGGGAGACCCAGTACTTC.

This clonotype was seen repeatedly, ten times or more. The chain employs TRBV10-3 and TRBJ2-1; 7 nucleotides match TRBD1. CDR1 is ENHRY, CDR2 SYGVKD, per germline. The V segment lost 6 bases and the J segment 5 bases; nucleotides outside the gene matches: 10. The CDR3 totals 15 residues. The CDR3 is CAISGTGTVNNEQFF. The CDR3 nucleotides read TGTGCCATCAGCGGAACCGGGACAGTTAACAATGAGCAGTTCTTC.

In DNA form, the CDR3 reads TGCGCCAGCAGCTTGGCTTCTGCGGGCTTCTACAATGAGCAGTTCTTC. This encodes CASSLASAGFYNEQFF. This chain links TRBV5-1 with TRBJ2-1, with D perhaps TRBD2 (5 bases). There are 16 residues in the CDR3. Trimming stripped 0 bases from V and 3 bases from J, with 13 bases between. CDR1 is SGHRS and CDR2 is YFSETQ in the germline V gene.

Many counts were recorded for this clonotype. The gene calls are TRBV2 and TRBJ2-1; D is possibly TRBD2 (6 bases). Trimming removed 4 bases from V and 3 bases from J, with 13 bases in between. Looked up from germline, CDR1 is SNHLY and CDR2 is FYNNEI. The CDR3 has 15 amino acids. The CDR3 loop is CASSVRTTGYNEQFF. In nucleotides, the CDR3 is TGTGCCAGCAGTGTCCGGACTACCGGCTACAATGAGCAGTTCTTC.

The chain is built from TRBV11-2 and TRBJ2-2; the D is unclear. The CDR3 loop spans 15 amino acids. V gave up 3 bases and J gave up 1 base, with 9 bases separating them. Germline V gene sequence: CDR1 SGHAT, CDR2 FQNNGV. The CDR3 spells CASSLATQNTGELFF. In nucleotides, the CDR3 is TGTGCCAGCAGCTTGGCTACGCAGAACACCGGGGAGCTGTTTTTT.

This clonotype was seen a handful of times. The V and J genes are TRBV19 and TRBJ2-1; TRBD2 aligns across 16 bases. V lost 3 bases, J lost 7 bases, and 12 bases stayed unmatched. Per the germline V gene, CDR1 is LNHDA and CDR2 is SQIVND (reference sequence). The CDR3 covers 19 residues. CDR3 loop: CASSISIGTSGRAGNEQFF. In DNA form, the CDR3 reads TGTGCCAGTAGTATCTCAATCGGGACTAGCGGGAGGGCCGGGAATGAGCAGTTCTTC.

The table lists this clonotype with a few counts. The J gene is TRBJ2-1, the V gene TRBV12-3 or TRBV12-4; D remains ambiguous. There are 10 residues in the CDR3. The V and J ends lost 6 bases and 10 bases respectively, with 7 bases between them. CDR3 loop: CASSYWEQFF. The CDR3 DNA reads TGTGCCAGCAGCTATTGGGAGCAGTTCTTC.

This clonotype was found many times. The rearrangement links TRBV28 to TRBJ2-4; D possibly corresponds to TRBD2 (6 bases). The CDR3 is made up of 14 amino acids. CDR1 and CDR2 from the germline V gene are MDHEN and SYDVKM. The V gene lost 2 bases and the J gene lost 1 base, with 6 bases spanning the gap. The CDR3 region is CASSLRGAKNIQYF. The DNA of the CDR3 is TGTGCCAGCAGTTTACGGGGGGCCAAAAACATTCAGTACTTC.

In regard to this clonotype: A read error is possible here, since a much larger clone lies one base away. The CDR3 end shows no conserved phenylalanine or tryptophan, and so a read error is likely. This rearrangement joins TRBV15 to TRBJ1-1; D is undetermined. Between the trimmed V and J ends, which lost 0 bases and 4 bases, there was a span of 12 bases. The CDR3 has 15 residues. Germline lookup yields CDR1 LNHNV and CDR2 YYDKDF (reference sequence). The CDR3 DNA follows: TGTGCCACCAGCAGAGACCCTCTTGATGGCACTGAAGCTTTCCTT. Translating it yields CATSRDPLDGTEAFL.

Of note for this clonotype: A read error may explain this, as a much larger clone is one base away. The chain links TRBV27 to TRBJ2-7, with 8 bases fitting TRBD1. Germline CDR1 MNHEY, CDR2 SMNVEV (reference sequence). This CDR3 contains 14 residues. J gave up 3 bases and V 4 bases, and 5 bases lay outside the gene matches. This CDR3 reads CASSSSDRGYEQYF. In DNA form, the CDR3 reads TGTGCCAGCAGTTCGTCAGACAGGGGCTACGAGCAGTACTTC.

This chain links TRBV9 with TRBJ2-7; D is unresolved. The CDR3 has 15 residues. Trimming cost V 3 bases and J 4 bases, with 17 bases left between them. Germline CDR1 SGDLS, CDR2 YYNGEE. The DNA for the CDR3 is TGTGCCAGCAGCGAGAGGACCTCGATGTGGTACGAGCAGTACTTC. Its translation: CASSERTSMWYEQYF. Variable domain in full (rest from reference TRBV9 and TRBJ2-7): DSGVTQTPKHLITATGQRVTLRCSPRSGDLSVYWYQQSLDQGLQFLIQYYNGEERAKGNILERFSAQQFPDLHSELNLSSLELGDSALYFCASSERTSMWYEQYFGPGTRLTVT.